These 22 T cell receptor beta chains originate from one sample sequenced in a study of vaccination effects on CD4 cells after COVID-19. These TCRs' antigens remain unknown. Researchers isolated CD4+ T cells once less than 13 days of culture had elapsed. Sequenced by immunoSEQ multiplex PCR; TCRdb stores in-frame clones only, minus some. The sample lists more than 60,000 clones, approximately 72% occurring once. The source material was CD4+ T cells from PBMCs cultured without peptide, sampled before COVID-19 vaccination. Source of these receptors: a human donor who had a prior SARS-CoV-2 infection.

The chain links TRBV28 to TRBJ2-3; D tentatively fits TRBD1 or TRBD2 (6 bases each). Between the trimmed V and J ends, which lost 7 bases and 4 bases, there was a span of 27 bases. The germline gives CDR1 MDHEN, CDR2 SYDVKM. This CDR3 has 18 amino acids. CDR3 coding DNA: TGTGCCAGCAAAACCAAATCGTGGAAGGGGGGCCTAGCAGATACGCAGTATTTT. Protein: CASKTKSWKGGLADTQYF.

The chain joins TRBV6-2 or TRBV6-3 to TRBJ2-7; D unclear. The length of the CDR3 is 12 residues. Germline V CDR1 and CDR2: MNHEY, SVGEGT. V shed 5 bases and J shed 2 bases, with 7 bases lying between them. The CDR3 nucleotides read TGTGCCAGCAGTATGAATCCCTACGAGCAGTACTTC. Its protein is CASSMNPYEQYF.

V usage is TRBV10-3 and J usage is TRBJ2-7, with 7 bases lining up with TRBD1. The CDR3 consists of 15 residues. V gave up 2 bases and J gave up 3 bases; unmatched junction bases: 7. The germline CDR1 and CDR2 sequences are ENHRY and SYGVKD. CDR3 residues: CAISEDRDGDYEQYF. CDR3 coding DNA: TGTGCCATCAGTGAGGACAGGGATGGGGACTACGAGCAGTACTTC.

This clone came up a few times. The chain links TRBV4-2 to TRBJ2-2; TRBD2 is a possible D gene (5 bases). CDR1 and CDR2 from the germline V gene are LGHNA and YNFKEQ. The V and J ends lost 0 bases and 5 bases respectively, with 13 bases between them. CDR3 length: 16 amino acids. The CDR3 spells CASSQDPASRTGELFF. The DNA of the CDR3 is TGTGCCAGCAGCCAAGATCCAGCTAGCCGAACCGGGGAGCTGTTTTTT.

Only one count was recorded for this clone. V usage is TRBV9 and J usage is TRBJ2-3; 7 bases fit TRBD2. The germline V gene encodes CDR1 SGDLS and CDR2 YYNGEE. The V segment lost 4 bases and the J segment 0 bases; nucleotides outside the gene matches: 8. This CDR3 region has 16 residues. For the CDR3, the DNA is TGTGCCAGCAGCCCGAGGGACTATCCTAGCACAGATACGCAGTATTTT. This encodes CASSPRDYPSTDTQYF.

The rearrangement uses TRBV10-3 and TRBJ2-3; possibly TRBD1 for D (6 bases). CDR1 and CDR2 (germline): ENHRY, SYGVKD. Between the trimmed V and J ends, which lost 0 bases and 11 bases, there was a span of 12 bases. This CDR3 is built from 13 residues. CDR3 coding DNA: TGTGCCATCAGTGAGTCTCAGGGGTGGGGGCAGTATTTT. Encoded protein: CAISESQGWGQYF.

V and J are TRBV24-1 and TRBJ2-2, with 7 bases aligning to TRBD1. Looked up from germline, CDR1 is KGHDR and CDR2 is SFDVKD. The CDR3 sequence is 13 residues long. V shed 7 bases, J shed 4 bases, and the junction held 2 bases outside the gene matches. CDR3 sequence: CATRDRRTGELFF. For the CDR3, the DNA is TGTGCCACCAGGGACAGGCGCACCGGGGAGCTGTTTTTT.

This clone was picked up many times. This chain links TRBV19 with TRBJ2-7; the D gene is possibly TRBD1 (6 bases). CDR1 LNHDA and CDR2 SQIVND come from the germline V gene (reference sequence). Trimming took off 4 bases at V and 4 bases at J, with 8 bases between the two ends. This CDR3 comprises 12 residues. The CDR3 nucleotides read TGTGCCAGTAGTACACAGGGATACGAGCAGTACTTC. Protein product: CASSTQGYEQYF.

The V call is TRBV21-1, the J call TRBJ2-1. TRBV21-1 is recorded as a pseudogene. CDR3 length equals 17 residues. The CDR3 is CASSTQLGGLWGNEQFF. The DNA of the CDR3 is TGTGCCAGCAGCACCCAGTTAGGGGGGTTATGGGGCAATGAGCAGTTCTTC.

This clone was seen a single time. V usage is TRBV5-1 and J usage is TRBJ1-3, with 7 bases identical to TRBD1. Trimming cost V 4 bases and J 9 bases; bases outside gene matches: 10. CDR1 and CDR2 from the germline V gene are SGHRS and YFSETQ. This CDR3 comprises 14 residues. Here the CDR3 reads CASSAFTGDSTIYF. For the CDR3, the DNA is TGCGCCAGCAGCGCCTTTACAGGGGACAGCACCATATATTTT.

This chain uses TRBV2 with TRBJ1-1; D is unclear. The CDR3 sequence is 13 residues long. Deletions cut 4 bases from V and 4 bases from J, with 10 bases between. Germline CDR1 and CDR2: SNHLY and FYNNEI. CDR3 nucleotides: TGTGCCAGCAGTGCGGATCGTGGCACTGAAGCTTTCTTT. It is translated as CASSADRGTEAFF. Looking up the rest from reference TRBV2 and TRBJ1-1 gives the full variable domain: EPEVTQTPSHQVTQMGQEVILRCVPISNHLYFYWYRQILGQKVEFLVSFYNNEISEKSEIFDDQFSVERPDGSNFTLKIRSTKLEDSAMYFCASSADRGTEAFFGQGTRLTVV.

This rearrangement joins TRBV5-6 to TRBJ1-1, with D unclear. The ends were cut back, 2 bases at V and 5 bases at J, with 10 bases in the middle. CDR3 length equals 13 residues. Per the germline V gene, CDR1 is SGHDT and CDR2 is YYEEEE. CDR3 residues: CASSFLGGTEAFF. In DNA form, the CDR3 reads TGTGCCAGCAGCTTCCTGGGCGGGACTGAAGCTTTCTTT.

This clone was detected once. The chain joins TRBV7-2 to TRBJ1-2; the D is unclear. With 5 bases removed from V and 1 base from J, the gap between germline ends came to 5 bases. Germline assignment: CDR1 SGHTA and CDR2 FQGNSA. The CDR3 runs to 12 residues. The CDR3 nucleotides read TGTGCCAGCAGCCTACTTAACTATGGCTACACCTTC. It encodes CASSLLNYGYTF.

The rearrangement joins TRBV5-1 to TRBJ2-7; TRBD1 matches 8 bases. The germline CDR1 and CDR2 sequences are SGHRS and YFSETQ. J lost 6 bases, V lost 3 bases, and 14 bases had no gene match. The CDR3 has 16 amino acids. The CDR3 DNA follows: TGCGCCAGCAGCTGGCACCGGGACAGGTCGTCGGGCGAGCAGTACTTC. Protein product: CASSWHRDRSSGEQYF.

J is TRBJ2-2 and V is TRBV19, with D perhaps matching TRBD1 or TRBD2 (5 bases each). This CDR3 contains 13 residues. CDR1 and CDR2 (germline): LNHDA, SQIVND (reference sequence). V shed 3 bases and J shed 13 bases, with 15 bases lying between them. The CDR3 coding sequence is TGTGCCAGTAGTATTTCCGCACAGAGGGGGCTGTTTTTT. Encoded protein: CASSISAQRGLFF.

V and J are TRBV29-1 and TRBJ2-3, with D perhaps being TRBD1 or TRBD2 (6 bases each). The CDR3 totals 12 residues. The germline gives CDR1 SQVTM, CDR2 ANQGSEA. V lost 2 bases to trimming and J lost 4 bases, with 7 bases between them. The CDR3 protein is CSVERGADTQYF. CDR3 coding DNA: TGCAGCGTTGAAAGGGGGGCAGATACGCAGTATTTT.

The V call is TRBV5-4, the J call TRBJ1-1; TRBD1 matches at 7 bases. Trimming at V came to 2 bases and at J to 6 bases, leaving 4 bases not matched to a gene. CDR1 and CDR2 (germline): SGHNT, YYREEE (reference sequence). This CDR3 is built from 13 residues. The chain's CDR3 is CASSLGTVPEAFF. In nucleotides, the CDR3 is TGTGCCAGCAGCTTAGGGACAGTCCCTGAAGCTTTCTTT. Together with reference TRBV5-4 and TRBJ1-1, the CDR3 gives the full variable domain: ETGVTQSPTHLIKTRGQQVTLRCSSQSGHNTVSWYQQALGQGPQFIFQYYREEENGRGNFPPRFSGLQFPNYSSELNVNALELDDSALYLCASSLGTVPEAFFGQGTRLTVV.

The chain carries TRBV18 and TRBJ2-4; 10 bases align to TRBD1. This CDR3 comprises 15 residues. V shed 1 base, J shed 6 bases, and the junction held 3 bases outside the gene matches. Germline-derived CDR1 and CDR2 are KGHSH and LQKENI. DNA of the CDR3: TGTGCCAGCTCACCACGACAGGGGGCCGGAAACATTCAGTACTTC. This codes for CASSPRQGAGNIQYF.

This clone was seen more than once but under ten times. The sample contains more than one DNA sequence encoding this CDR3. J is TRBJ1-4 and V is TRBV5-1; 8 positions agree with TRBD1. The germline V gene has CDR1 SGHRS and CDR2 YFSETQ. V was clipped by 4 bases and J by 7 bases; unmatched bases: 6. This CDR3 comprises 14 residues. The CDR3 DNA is TGCGCCAGCAGCCAACAGGGGGGAGGTGAAAAACTGTTTTTT. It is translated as CASSQQGGGEKLFF.

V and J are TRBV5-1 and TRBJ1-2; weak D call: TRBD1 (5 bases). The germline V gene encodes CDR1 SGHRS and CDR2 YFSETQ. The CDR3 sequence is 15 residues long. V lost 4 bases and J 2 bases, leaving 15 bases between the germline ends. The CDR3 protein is CASSPEAGPNYGYTF. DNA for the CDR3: TGCGCCAGCAGCCCCGAGGCAGGGCCCAACTATGGCTACACCTTC.

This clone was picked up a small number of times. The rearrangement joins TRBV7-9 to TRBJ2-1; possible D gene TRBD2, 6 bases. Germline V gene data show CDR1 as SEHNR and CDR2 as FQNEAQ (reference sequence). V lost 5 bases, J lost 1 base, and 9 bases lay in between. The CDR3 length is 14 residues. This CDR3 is CASSPSESYNEQFF. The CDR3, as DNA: TGTGCCAGCAGCCCTAGCGAATCCTACAATGAGCAGTTCTTC. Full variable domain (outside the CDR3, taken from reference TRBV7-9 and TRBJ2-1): DTGVSQNPRHKITKRGQNVTFRCDPISEHNRLYWYRQTLGQGPEFLTYFQNEAQLEKSRLLSDRFSAERPKGSFSTLEIQRTEQGDSAMYLCASSPSESYNEQFFGPGTRLTVL.

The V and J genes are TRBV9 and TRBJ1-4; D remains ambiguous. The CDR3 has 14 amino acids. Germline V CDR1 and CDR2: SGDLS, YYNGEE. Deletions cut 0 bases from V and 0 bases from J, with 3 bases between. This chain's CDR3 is CASSVAPTNEKLFF. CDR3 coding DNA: TGTGCCAGCAGCGTAGCTCCAACTAATGAAAAACTGTTTTTT.